This TCR beta chain was documented in a study of blood T cells in healthy people across ages. Study-wide background: About one barcoded beta molecule was captured per two T cells (by template switching).

The use of a sample-barcoded 5' primer and a J-beta primer mix characterized a second PCR of about 6 to 11 cycles. MiXCR, applied by TCRdb to the 5' RACE reads, yields one record per CDR3 protein. The sample holds some 1.6 million distinct CDR3 sequences, 30% to 40% seen once. V lost 6 bases, J lost 3 bases, and 11 bases lay in between. From germline, CDR1 is DFQATT and CDR2 SNEGSKA (reference sequence). This CDR3 is built from 12 residues. The TCR was taken from a woman in her thirties in good health. Material: blood. V usage is TRBV20-1 and J usage is TRBJ1-1, with D unresolved. The CDR3 nucleotides read TGCAGTGCCGGAGCTGGGTACACTGAAGCTTTCTTT. Protein sequence: CSAGAGYTEAFF.